One and the same sample provided the 5 T cell receptor beta chains below, sequenced in a study of graft-versus-host responses after intestinal transplantation. Sequencing was performed with immunoSEQ multiplex PCR; in TCRdb, only in-frame clones are kept and a portion is missing. The sample yields about 9,800 clones, less than 80% seen once. Intraepithelial and lamina propria lymphocytes were freed from processed graft tissue. The starting material was ileum tissue, obtained roughly 530 days after intestinal transplant. The receptors stem from a human patient who received an intestinal transplant, so some T cells may come from the graft donor.

About this clone itself: An end of the junction differs from the germline gene, which may be a read error. The chain combines TRBV4-1 with TRBJ2-7; TRBD2 matches 7 bases. This CDR3 region has 12 residues. Looked up from germline, CDR1 is MGHRA and CDR2 is YSYEKL. This CDR3 reads CPSSRTGGEQYF. Here the CDR3 DNA reads TGCCCCAGCAGCCGAACCGGGGGGGAGCAGTACTTC.

The J gene is TRBJ2-1, the V gene TRBV7-9, with 7 bases lining up with TRBD2. The CDR3 contains 18 residues. V shed 5 bases, J shed 1 base, and the junction held 14 bases outside the gene matches. Germline lookup yields CDR1 SEHNR and CDR2 FQNEAQ (reference sequence). The DNA for the CDR3 is TGTGCCAGCAGCCAAGGGTTTTTAGCGGGTCAGTCCTACAATGAGCAGTTCTTC. Protein: CASSQGFLAGQSYNEQFF.

V gene TRBV4-3 combines with J gene TRBJ1-3; D unresolved. CDR1 is LGHNA and CDR2 is YSLEER in the germline V gene. This CDR3 has 13 residues. V was trimmed by 1 base and J by 4 bases, leaving 5 bases between them. CDR3 sequence: CASSQVGGNTIYF. CDR3 coding DNA: TGCGCCAGCAGCCAAGTGGGAGGAAACACCATATATTTT.

Only one count was recorded for this clone. This rearrangement joins TRBV5-1 to TRBJ2-1; a possible D gene is TRBD2 (6 bases). The CDR3 loop spans 15 amino acids. CDR1 is SGHRS, CDR2 YFSETQ, per germline. V was clipped by 6 bases and J by 1 base, with 14 bases between them. The CDR3 reads CASTLATSSYNEQFF. CDR3 coding DNA: TGCGCCAGCACCCTAGCGACTAGTTCCTACAATGAGCAGTTCTTC.

The chain recombines TRBV10-1 with TRBJ1-1; D is possibly TRBD1 (6 bases). The CDR3 has 13 residues. Germline V CDR1 and CDR2: WNHNN, SYGVQD (reference sequence). The ends were cut back, 6 bases at V and 2 bases at J, with 10 bases in the middle. The CDR3 loop reads CASRLTGNTEAFF. CDR3 coding DNA: TGCGCCAGCAGATTGACAGGAAACACTGAAGCTTTCTTT.